The following is a T cell receptor (beta chain) sequence with its context. This clonotype was seen repeatedly, ten times or more. The antigen it binds to is not known. Base qualities are not provided; no much larger clone lies one nucleotide away. This record comes from a study of T cells in Graves' hyperthyroidism and ophthalmopathy (dated by TCRdb to between 2017 and 2020). Regarding the study in general: Peripheral blood samples were taken at the time of initial diagnosis, prior to any treatment. TCR V-J signatures able to tell the groups apart were searched for in a discovery cohort of around 95 patients, of whom under 45 had Graves' ophthalmopathy and 57 had stable Graves' hyperthyroidism. The paper reports TCR Vbeta CDR3 sequencing of 140 or so peripheral blood samples: 43 ophthalmopathy, fewer than 80 hyperthyroidism and about 17 progressor patients. The 100 discovery patients were divided at random into training and test sets in a 7:3 ratio. Thyroid tissue and blood T-cell repertoires from several Graves' hyperthyroidism patients were also compared in the study. Following sampling, methimazole starting at 30 mg daily was given to hyperthyroidism patients, and high-dose intravenous methylprednisolone was given to ophthalmopathy patients. Prospective prediction of ophthalmopathy was tested in an independent validation cohort consisting of some 19 hyperthyroidism patients and more than 15 patients who later progressed to ophthalmopathy. Study-wide findings and limitations: During validation, the model predicted progression to ophthalmopathy a median of around 6 months ahead of onset, with 60% to 71% sensitivity and roughly 72% specificity. A 13 V-J signature model separated ophthalmopathy from stable hyperthyroidism, with roughly 88% sensitivity and about 81% specificity in cross-validation and 80%/75% in testing. Sample size was not statistically predetermined, and blinding of investigators to group allocation was not performed. Most expanded thyroid clonotypes (frequency above 0.001) were also detected in blood, suggesting blood repertoires may reflect thyroid immune responses.

The CDR3 runs 14 residues from the cysteine to the phenylalanine. The sequence is cut down to CDR3 DNA, 42 bases in frame from base 1. Reading the germline V gene (reference sequence) gives CDR1 DFQATT and CDR2 SNEGSKA. V lost 6 bases and J lost 1 base, and the count of bases not matched to a germline gene is 7. In the ophthalmopathy patients, disease was moderately to severely active, with a Clinical Activity Score of 3 or more, a NOSPECS grade of 4 or more, and a duration of less than 3 months. Patients with uncontrolled infections, other autoimmune diseases, pregnancy or lactation were excluded. Diagnoses relied on clinical symptoms, serum thyroxine and TRAb, thyroid ultrasound and orbital computed tomography. PBMCs were separated from 10 ml of fresh peripheral blood using Ficoll-Paque density gradient centrifugation. Trizol reagent was used to extract total RNA, and RNA quality was then checked on an Agilent 2100 Bioanalyzer.

The TCR beta CDR3 regions were amplified from the RNA transcripts. For the first round of RT-PCR on the TCR CDR3, the HTBI primer set was used together with the Qiagen OneStep RT-PCR kit. A second multiplex PCR round built the libraries, followed by size selection and purification. Sequencing of the libraries was done on an Illumina HiSeq2000 using paired-end 100 bp reads. From the authors' description of their analysis: SOAPnuke was used to process the raw data, removing reads that contained adapters or uncalled bases, had a mean Phred below 15, or lacked an exact match to the constant primer or identifier. COPE v1.2.5 was used to merge the high-quality paired reads, and each unique nucleotide sequence was defined as a clonotype. Clonotypes were aligned to IMGT TRBV, TRBD and TRBJ reference segments using MiTCR v1.1. The analysis was restricted to V-J combinations with a frequency above 0.0001, which together covered over 99% of the repertoires. The TCS score was defined as the ratio of F50 (clonal expansion) to E x V (chaos), calculated using BLOSUM62-based TCRdist between CDR3 peptides within each V-J. Welch's t-statistics and random forest reduced fewer than 550 V-J features to around 14, which were used in a naive Bayes classifier (R e1071). Clones were called with MiXCR by TCRdb after fastp trimmed the public reads at Q25, and only in-frame beta chains were retained. Duplicate CDR3 protein sequences are folded into a single record with the most common DNA and genes. None of the V and J calls come from the authors' own analysis; TCRdb made them. This sample comprises some 340,000 distinct CDR3 sequences, roughly 13% of them detected only once. About 37% of the sample is taken by the ten largest.

Source material: blood. Here the chain combines TRBV20-1 and TRBJ2-3; 7 middle bases align to TRBD2. The receptor was derived from a woman aged 40 to 50 with Graves' ophthalmopathy. The base sequence is TGCAGTGCCTTCAGCGGGGAAGGCACAGATACGCAGTATTTT. Translated, it gives CSAFSGEGTDTQYF.